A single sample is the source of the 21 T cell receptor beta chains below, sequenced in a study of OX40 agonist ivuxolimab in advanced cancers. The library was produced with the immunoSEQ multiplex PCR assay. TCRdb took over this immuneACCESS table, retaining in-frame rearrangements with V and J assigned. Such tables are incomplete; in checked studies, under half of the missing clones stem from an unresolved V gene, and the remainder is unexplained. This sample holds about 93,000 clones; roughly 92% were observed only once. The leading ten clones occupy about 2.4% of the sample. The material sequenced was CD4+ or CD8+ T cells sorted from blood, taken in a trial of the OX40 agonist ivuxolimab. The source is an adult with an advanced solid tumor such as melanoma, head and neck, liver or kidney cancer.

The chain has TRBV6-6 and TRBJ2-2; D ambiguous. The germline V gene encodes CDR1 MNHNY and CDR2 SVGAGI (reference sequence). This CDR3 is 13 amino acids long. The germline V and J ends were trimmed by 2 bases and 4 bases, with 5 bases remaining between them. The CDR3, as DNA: TGTGCCAGCAGTTACAAGGGCACCGGGGAGCTGTTTTTT. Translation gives CASSYKGTGELFF.

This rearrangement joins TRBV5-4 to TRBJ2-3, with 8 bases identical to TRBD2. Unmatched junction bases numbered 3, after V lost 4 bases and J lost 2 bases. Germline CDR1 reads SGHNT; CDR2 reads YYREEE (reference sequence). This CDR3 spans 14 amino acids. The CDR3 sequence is CASSGGGLTDTQYF. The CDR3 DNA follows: TGTGCCAGCAGCGGCGGGGGGCTCACAGATACGCAGTATTTT. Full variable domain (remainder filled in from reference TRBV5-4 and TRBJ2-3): ETGVTQSPTHLIKTRGQQVTLRCSSQSGHNTVSWYQQALGQGPQFIFQYYREEENGRGNFPPRFSGLQFPNYSSELNVNALELDDSALYLCASSGGGLTDTQYFGPGTRLTVL.

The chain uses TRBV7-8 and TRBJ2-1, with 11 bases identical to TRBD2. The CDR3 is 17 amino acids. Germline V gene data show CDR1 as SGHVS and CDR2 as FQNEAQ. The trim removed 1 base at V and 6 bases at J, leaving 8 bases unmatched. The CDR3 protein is CASSLVPRLAGPNEQFF. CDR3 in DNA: TGTGCCAGCAGCTTAGTACCCCGACTAGCGGGGCCCAATGAGCAGTTCTTC.

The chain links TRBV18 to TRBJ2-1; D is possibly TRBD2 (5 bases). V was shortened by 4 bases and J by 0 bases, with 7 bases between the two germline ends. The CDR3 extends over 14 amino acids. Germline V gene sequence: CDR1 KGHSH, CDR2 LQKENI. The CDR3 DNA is TGTGCCAGCTCACTCCGGGGCTCCTACAATGAGCAGTTCTTC. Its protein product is CASSLRGSYNEQFF.

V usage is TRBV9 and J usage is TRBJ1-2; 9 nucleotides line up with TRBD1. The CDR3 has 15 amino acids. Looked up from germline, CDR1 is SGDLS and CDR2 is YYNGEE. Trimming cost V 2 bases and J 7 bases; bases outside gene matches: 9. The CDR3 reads CASSVSRDRDGGYTF. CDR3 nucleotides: TGTGCCAGCAGCGTCAGTAGGGACAGGGACGGTGGCTACACCTTC.

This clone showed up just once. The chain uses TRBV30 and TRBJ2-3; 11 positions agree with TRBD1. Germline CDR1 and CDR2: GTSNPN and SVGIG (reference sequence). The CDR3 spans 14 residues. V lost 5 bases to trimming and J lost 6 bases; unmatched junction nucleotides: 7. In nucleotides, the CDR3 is TGTGCCTGGGGGGACAGGGGGTCAGCTGATACGCAGTATTTT. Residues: CAWGDRGSADTQYF. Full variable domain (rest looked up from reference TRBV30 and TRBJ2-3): SQTIHQWPATLVQPVGSPLSLECTVEGTSNPNLYWYRQAAGRGLQLLFYSVGIGQISSEVPQNLSASRPQDRQFILSSKKLLLSDSGFYLCAWGDRGSADTQYFGPGTRLTVL.

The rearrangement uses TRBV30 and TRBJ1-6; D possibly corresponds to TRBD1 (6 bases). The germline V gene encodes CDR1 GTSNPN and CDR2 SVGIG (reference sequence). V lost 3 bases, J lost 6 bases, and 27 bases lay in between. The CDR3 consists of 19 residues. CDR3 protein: CAWSPPPLLYGQLNSPLHF. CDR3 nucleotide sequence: TGTGCCTGGAGCCCCCCTCCCCTGCTTTATGGACAGCTTAATTCACCCCTCCACTTT.

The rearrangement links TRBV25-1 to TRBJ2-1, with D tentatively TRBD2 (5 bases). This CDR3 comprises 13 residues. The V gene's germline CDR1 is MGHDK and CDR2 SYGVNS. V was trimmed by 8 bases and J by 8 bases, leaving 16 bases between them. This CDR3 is CASGFRIGDEQFF. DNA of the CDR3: TGTGCCAGCGGATTCAGAATCGGGGATGAGCAGTTCTTC.

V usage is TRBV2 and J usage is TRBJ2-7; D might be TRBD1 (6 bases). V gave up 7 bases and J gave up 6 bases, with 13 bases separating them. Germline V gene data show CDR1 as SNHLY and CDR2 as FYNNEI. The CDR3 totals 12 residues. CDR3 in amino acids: CASKGGYGEQYF. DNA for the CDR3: TGTGCCAGCAAAGGGGGATACGGCGAGCAGTACTTC.

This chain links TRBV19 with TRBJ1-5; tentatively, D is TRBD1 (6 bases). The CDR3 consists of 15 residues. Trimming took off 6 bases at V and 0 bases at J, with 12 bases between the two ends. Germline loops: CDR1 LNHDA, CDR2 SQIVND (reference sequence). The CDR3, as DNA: TGTGCCAGTAGACCTAGACAGGATAGCAATCAGCCCCAGCATTTT. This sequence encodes CASRPRQDSNQPQHF.

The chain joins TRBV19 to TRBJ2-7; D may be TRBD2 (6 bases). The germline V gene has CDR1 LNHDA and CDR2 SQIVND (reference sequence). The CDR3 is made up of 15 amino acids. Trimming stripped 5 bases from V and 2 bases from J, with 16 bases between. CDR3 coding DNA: TGTGCCAGTAGTCCCAGTATTAGCGGACCCTACGAGCAGTACTTC. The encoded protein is CASSPSISGPYEQYF.

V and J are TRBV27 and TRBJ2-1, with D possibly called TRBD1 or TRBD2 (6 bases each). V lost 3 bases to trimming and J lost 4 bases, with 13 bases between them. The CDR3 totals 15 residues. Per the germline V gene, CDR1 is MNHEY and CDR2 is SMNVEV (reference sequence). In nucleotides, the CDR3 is TGTGCCAGCAGTTTGAGTGGGGGGCCGTACAATGAGCAGTTCTTC. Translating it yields CASSLSGGPYNEQFF.

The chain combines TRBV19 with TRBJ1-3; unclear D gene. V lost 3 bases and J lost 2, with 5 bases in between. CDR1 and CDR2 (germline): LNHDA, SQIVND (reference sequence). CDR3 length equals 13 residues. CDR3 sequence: CASSIGPGNTIYF. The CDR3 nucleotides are TGTGCCAGTAGTATCGGACCTGGAAACACCATATATTTT.

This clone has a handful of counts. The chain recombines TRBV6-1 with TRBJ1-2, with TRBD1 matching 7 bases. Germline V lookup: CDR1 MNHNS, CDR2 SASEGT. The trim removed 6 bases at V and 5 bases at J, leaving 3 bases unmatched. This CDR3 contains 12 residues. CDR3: CASREDRYGYTF. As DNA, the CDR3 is TGTGCCAGCAGAGAGGACAGGTATGGCTACACCTTC.

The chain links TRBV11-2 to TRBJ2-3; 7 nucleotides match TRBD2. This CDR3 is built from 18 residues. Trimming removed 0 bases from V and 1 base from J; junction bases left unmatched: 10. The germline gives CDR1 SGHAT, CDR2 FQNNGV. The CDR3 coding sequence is TGTGCCAGCAGCTTAGAAGATGGAAGCACTAGCGGCACAGATACGCAGTATTTT. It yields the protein CASSLEDGSTSGTDTQYF.

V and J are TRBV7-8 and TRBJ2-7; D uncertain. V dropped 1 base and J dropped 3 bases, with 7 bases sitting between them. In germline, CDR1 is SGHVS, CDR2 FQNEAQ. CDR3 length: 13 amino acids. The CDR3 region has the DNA TGTGCCAGCAGCTTAGGACTGAACTACGAGCAGTACTTC. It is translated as CASSLGLNYEQYF.

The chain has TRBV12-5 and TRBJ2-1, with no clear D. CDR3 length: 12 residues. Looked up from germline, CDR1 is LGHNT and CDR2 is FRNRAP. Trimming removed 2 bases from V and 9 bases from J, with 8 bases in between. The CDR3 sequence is CASGLTATEQFF. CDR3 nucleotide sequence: TGTGCTAGTGGTTTGACAGCGACTGAGCAGTTCTTC.

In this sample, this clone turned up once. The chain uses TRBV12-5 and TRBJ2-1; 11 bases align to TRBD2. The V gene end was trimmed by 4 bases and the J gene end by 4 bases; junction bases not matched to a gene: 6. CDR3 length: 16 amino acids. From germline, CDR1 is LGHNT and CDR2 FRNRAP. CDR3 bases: TGTGCTAGTGGTTCCTCCGGGACTAGCGGATACAATGAGCAGTTCTTC. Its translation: CASGSSGTSGYNEQFF.

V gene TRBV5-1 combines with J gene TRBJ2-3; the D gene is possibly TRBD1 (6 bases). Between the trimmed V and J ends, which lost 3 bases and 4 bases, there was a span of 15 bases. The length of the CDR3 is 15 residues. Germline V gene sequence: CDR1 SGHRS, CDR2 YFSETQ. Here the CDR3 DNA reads TGCGCCAGCAGCTCTGGACCAGGGGACGCAGATACGCAGTATTTT. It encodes CASSSGPGDADTQYF.

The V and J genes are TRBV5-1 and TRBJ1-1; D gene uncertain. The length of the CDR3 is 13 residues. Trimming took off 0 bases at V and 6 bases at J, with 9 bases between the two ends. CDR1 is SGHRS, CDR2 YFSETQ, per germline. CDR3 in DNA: TGCGCCAGCAGCTTGGCTTCGGAGTCTGAAGCTTTCTTT. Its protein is CASSLASESEAFF.

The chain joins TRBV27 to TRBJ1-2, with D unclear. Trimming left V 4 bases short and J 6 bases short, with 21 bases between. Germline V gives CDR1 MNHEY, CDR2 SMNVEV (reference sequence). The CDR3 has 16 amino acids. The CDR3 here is CASSSKAGSLLDGYTF. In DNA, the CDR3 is TGTGCCAGCAGTTCCAAGGCCGGGAGTCTCCTGGATGGCTACACCTTC.